This T cell receptor beta chain was profiled in a study of shared clonotypes between healthy human individuals. Whole-study results and caveats: In having few donors, the study represented limited genetic and exposure-history diversity. Generation probability values for non-shared clonotypes were lower than those for clonotypes shared by all four donors.

Note on this clone: Antigen specificity is unknown.

The table came from immunoSEQ multiplex PCR; TCRdb's copy has only in-frame clones and leaves some out. This table holds around 1.6 million clones, approximately 98% found once. This CDR3 comprises 16 residues. The V gene's germline CDR1 is MNHEY and CDR2 SMNVEV (reference sequence). The trim removed 5 bases at V and 2 bases at J, leaving 5 bases unmatched. The chain is built from TRBV27 and TRBJ2-3, with TRBD2 matching 12 bases. This clonotype originated in a man under 40 in good health. Sequencing was done on a sample of naive CD4+ T cells sorted from blood. Regarding subset: CD45RA+ positively selected. The DNA of the CDR3 is TGTGCCAGCAGTGCATGGACTAGCGGGGTCACAGATACGCAGTATTTT. It codes for CASSAWTSGVTDTQYF.